These T cell receptor beta chains were read from a single sample in a study of identical twins. From the 5' RACE reads, TCRdb called clonotypes with MiXCR, one entry per CDR3 protein. The table lists hundreds of thousands of distinct CDR3 sequences, around 6% of them singletons. Specimen: naive T cells sorted from blood. The receptors derive from a man aged 18 to 30 in good health. CDR3s include the opening cysteine and the closing phenylalanine or tryptophan. D genes are given only for firm matches. Clone size, where shown, is once, few, many, or a class for clones that have expanded.

TRBV11-1	-	TRBJ2-5	-	CASSSPDGRYQETQYF	TGTGCCAGCAGCAGCCCGGACGGGCGTTATCAAGAGACCCAGTACTTC
TRBV12-3/TRBV12-4	TRBD2	TRBJ2-1	many	CASRPNPGLAGGNEQFF	TGTGCCAGCAGACCAAATCCGGGACTAGCGGGAGGGAATGAGCAGTTCTTC
TRBV20-1	-	TRBJ2-3	many	CSASSAERTDTQYF	TGCAGTGCTAGTTCCGCGGAGCGCACAGATACGCAGTATTTT
TRBV12-3/TRBV12-4	-	TRBJ1-2	many	CASSTPGISNYGYTF	TGTGCCAGCAGTACCCCCGGCATCTCTAACTATGGCTACACCTTC
TRBV12-3/TRBV12-4	TRBD1	TRBJ2-3	many	CAISPGTGAADTQYF	TGTGCCATTTCCCCCGGGACAGGGGCCGCAGATACGCAGTATTTT
TRBV30	TRBD1	TRBJ2-1	few	CAWSSGTGLYNEQFF	TGTGCCTGGAGTTCCGGGACAGGGCTTTACAATGAGCAGTTCTTC
TRBV20-1	TRBD1	TRBJ1-1	-	CSAPPRDRMNTEAFF	TGCAGTGCTCCGCCCCGGGACAGGATGAACACTGAAGCTTTCTTT
TRBV2	-	TRBJ2-4	many	CASSATPGAKNIQYF	TGTGCCAGCAGTGCAACGCCGGGAGCCAAAAACATTCAGTACTTC
TRBV7-8	TRBD2	TRBJ2-7	few	CASSLAAGGEQYF	TGTGCCAGCAGCTTAGCGGCGGGGGGTGAGCAGTACTTC
TRBV29-1	-	TRBJ2-7	-	CSVERWAEEYEQYF	TGCAGCGTTGAACGATGGGCGGAGGAATACGAGCAGTACTTC
TRBV20-1	TRBD1	TRBJ2-7	few	CSADRTGAGYEQYF	TGCAGTGCTGATAGGACAGGGGCCGGCTACGAGCAGTACTTC
TRBV5-1	TRBD1	TRBJ2-7	few	CASSLGTRLGQPYEQYF	TGCGCCAGCAGCTTGGGCACTAGGTTGGGACAGCCCTACGAGCAGTACTTC
TRBV13	-	TRBJ2-1	many	CASKLGGSYNEQFF	TGTGCCAGCAAGCTGGGGGGCTCCTACAATGAGCAGTTCTTC
TRBV27	TRBD2	TRBJ2-3	-	CASSLWASGRTDTQYF	TGTGCCAGCAGTTTATGGGCTAGCGGGCGCACAGATACGCAGTATTTT
TRBV11-2	TRBD2	TRBJ2-1	few	CASSSGTSGSVFYNEQFF	TGTGCCAGCAGCTCGGGGACTAGCGGGAGTGTGTTCTACAATGAGCAGTTCTTC
TRBV4-2	TRBD2	TRBJ2-5	-	CASSPFGWEGKQETQYF	TGTGCCAGCAGCCCCTTCGGCTGGGAGGGCAAACAAGAGACCCAGTACTTC
TRBV19	-	TRBJ2-3	-	CASAFTSGPDTQYF	TGTGCCAGCGCCTTTACTTCAGGCCCAGATACGCAGTATTTT
TRBV11-2	-	TRBJ2-5	many	CASSLLVADQETQYF	TGTGCCAGCAGCCTCCTCGTAGCGGACCAAGAGACCCAGTACTTC
TRBV5-1	-	TRBJ2-3	many	CASSLLGPPTDTDTQYF	TGCGCCAGCAGCTTGCTTGGACCCCCAACGGACACAGATACGCAGTATTTT
TRBV24-1	-	TRBJ2-6	few	CATSGTNNPDSGANVLTF	TGTGCCACCAGTGGAACAAACAATCCAGACTCTGGGGCCAACGTCCTGACTTTC
TRBV29-1	-	TRBJ2-5	few	CSVAGGSQETQHF	-
TRBV12-3/TRBV12-4	-	TRBJ2-6	-	CTSSFIGANVLTF	TGTACCAGCAGTTTCATTGGGGCCAACGTCCTGACTTTC
TRBV5-1	TRBD2	TRBJ2-1	-	CASSLEGLAIGGDEQFF	TGCGCCAGCAGCCTGGAGGGACTAGCGATTGGGGGCGATGAGCAGTTCTTC
TRBV7-6	TRBD1	TRBJ2-1	few	CASRSGTGDYNEQFF	TGTGCCAGCCGGAGCGGGACAGGGGACTACAATGAGCAGTTCTTC
TRBV6-2/TRBV6-3	-	TRBJ1-5	few	CASSYGASNQPQHF	TGTGCCAGCAGTTATGGAGCGAGCAATCAGCCCCAGCATTTT
TRBV6-2/TRBV6-3	TRBD1	TRBJ1-6	-	CASSYFQGAAVSPLHF	TGTGCCAGCAGTTACTTTCAGGGGGCAGCGGTTTCACCCCTCCACTTT
TRBV20-1	-	TRBJ2-5	-	CSARHGYEETQYF	TGCAGTGCTAGACACGGGTACGAGGAGACCCAGTACTTC
TRBV11-2	TRBD2	TRBJ2-2	-	CASSFSGGTSGTGELFF	TGTGCCAGCAGCTTCTCGGGGGGGACTAGCGGTACCGGGGAGCTGTTTTTT
TRBV27	TRBD2	TRBJ2-3	few	CASSLSTSGRPDTQYF	TGTGCCAGCAGTTTATCGACTAGCGGGAGGCCAGATACGCAGTATTTT
TRBV7-2	-	TRBJ1-5	many	CASSVGLDSNQPQHF	TGTGCCAGCAGCGTAGGGCTCGATAGCAATCAGCCCCAGCATTTT
TRBV4-1	TRBD1	TRBJ1-1	few	CASSQRGGEKAFF	TGCGCCAGCAGCCAACGAGGGGGCGAAAAAGCTTTCTTT
TRBV7-7	TRBD2	TRBJ2-3	-	CASSLSGRETDTQYF	TGTGCCAGCAGCCTTAGCGGGAGGGAAACAGATACGCAGTATTTT
TRBV19	-	TRBJ2-4	few	CASSTQQEAKNIQYF	TGTGCCAGTAGTACCCAGCAGGAAGCCAAAAACATTCAGTACTTC
TRBV7-8	-	TRBJ2-1	-	CASSPKGRQVTYNEQFF	TGTGCCAGCAGCCCAAAGGGGCGGCAGGTCACATACAATGAGCAGTTCTTC
TRBV9	TRBD1	TRBJ2-3	few	CASSGGTGITDTQYF	TGTGCCAGCAGCGGGGGGACAGGGATCACAGATACGCAGTATTTT
TRBV6-2/TRBV6-3	-	TRBJ2-7	-	CASSKVHEQYF	TGTGCCAGCAGCAAGGTCCACGAGCAGTACTTC
TRBV7-9	-	TRBJ2-2	few	CASPLRSPLDTGELFF	TGTGCCAGCCCTCTTAGGAGCCCACTAGACACCGGGGAGCTGTTTTTT
TRBV12-3/TRBV12-4	-	TRBJ2-1	many	CASSLRPGNEQFF	TGTGCCAGCAGTCTTCGGCCCGGGAATGAGCAGTTCTTC
TRBV4-2	-	TRBJ2-1	few	CASSQGTHQFF	TGTGCCAGCAGCCAAGGTACGCATCAGTTCTTC
TRBV6-6	-	TRBJ2-2	many	CASSSSESGELFF	TGTGCCAGCAGTTCATCTGAATCCGGGGAGCTGTTTTTT
TRBV20-1	TRBD2	TRBJ2-1	few	CSAPGLAGEGNYNEQFF	TGCAGTGCCCCGGGACTAGCGGGAGAGGGAAACTACAATGAGCAGTTCTTC
TRBV12-5	TRBD1	TRBJ2-2	many	CASGWTGATGELFF	TGTGCTAGTGGTTGGACAGGGGCAACCGGGGAGCTGTTTTTT
TRBV12-3/TRBV12-4	TRBD1	TRBJ1-2	many	CASSRPGTGGFNYGYTF	TGTGCCAGCAGCCGACCCGGGACAGGGGGCTTTAACTATGGCTACACCTTC
TRBV7-2	-	TRBJ2-5	many	CASSSGTHRETQYF	TGTGCCAGCAGCTCCGGGACACATCGGGAGACCCAGTACTTC
TRBV10-3	TRBD1	TRBJ2-3	-	CAITQGGGTDTQYF	TGTGCCATCACCCAAGGGGGCGGCACAGATACGCAGTATTTT
TRBV9	-	TRBJ2-2	-	CASSFTRTPPLNAANTGELFF	TGTGCCAGCAGCTTCACTAGGACGCCTCCTCTAAATGCCGCGAACACCGGGGAGCTGTTTTTT
TRBV20-1	TRBD2	TRBJ2-1	many	CSARVPLAGGQEQFF	TGCAGTGCTAGAGTGCCCCTAGCGGGAGGACAGGAGCAGTTCTTC
TRBV12-3/TRBV12-4	-	TRBJ2-3	-	CASSIQGTDTQYF	TGTGCCAGCAGCATCCAGGGCACAGATACGCAGTATTTT
TRBV20-1	TRBD2	TRBJ2-1	many	CSAAISGRINEQFF	TGCAGTGCTGCTATTAGCGGGAGAATCAATGAGCAGTTCTTC
TRBV5-5	TRBD2	TRBJ2-1	-	CASSREGGGSYNEQFF	TGTGCCAGCAGCCGGGAGGGGGGCGGGTCCTACAATGAGCAGTTCTTC
TRBV21-1	-	TRBJ1-5	many	CASSNLGRGSGQPQHF	TGTGCCAGCAGCAATTTGGGGCGAGGGAGTGGTCAGCCCCAGCATTTT
TRBV7-8	TRBD2	TRBJ2-1	-	CASSSLAGTRDEQFF	TGTGCCAGCAGCTCACTAGCGGGGACGAGGGATGAGCAGTTCTTC
TRBV28	TRBD1	TRBJ2-7	many	CASRPRDSQSYEQYF	TGTGCCAGCAGGCCCAGGGACAGTCAGTCCTACGAGCAGTACTTC
TRBV3-1	-	TRBJ2-1	many	CASSPRLGRNEQFF	TGTGCCAGCAGCCCCAGGCTAGGGAGAAATGAGCAGTTCTTC
TRBV15	-	TRBJ1-6	many	CATSGWNSPLHF	TGTGCCACCTCCGGGTGGAATTCACCCCTCCACTTT
TRBV27	-	TRBJ2-2	-	CASSEIPGPANRELFF	TGTGCCAGCAGTGAAATACCGGGGCCGGCGAACCGGGAGCTGTTTTTT
TRBV20-1	TRBD1	TRBJ1-5	many	CSARVGQSNQPQHF	TGCAGTGCTAGAGTGGGACAGAGCAATCAGCCCCAGCATTTT